This TCR beta chain was recovered during a study of Graves' ophthalmopathy and Graves' hyperthyroidism (dated by TCRdb to the late 2010s). For the wider study: Peripheral blood samples were taken at the time of initial diagnosis, before any treatment was given. A discovery set of 100 patients (about 45 ophthalmopathy, 57 stable hyperthyroidism) was enrolled to explore V-J signatures distinguishing ophthalmopathy from hyperthyroidism. The independent validation cohort included around 19 hyperthyroidism patients plus 17 patients who later progressed from hyperthyroidism to ophthalmopathy. In total, under 150 blood samples were TCR-sequenced: 40 to 45 ophthalmopathy, some 75 hyperthyroidism and some 17 hyperthyroidism-to-ophthalmopathy patients. In more than five hyperthyroidism patients, the T-cell repertoires found in thyroid tissue were compared with those found in blood. After sampling, hyperthyroidism patients received methimazole starting at 30 mg daily, and ophthalmopathy patients received high-dose intravenous methylprednisolone. The study used signatures of the TCR beta repertoire to tell Graves' ophthalmopathy apart from Graves' hyperthyroidism and to predict which patients would progress to ophthalmopathy.

This clonotype was recorded many times. Its cognate antigen has yet to be identified. Per-nucleotide qualities are absent, and no much larger clonotype sits a single base away. General study outcomes and caveats: Sample size was not predetermined statistically, and investigators were not blinded to group allocation. In validation, the model predicted ophthalmopathy progression with about 70% sensitivity and 72.22% specificity; about a dozen predicted patients were CT-confirmed with GO in a median of approximately 6.5 months. Most of the expanded thyroid clonotypes with a frequency above 0.001 were also detected in blood, and it was suggested that the thyroid immune response may be reflected by blood repertoires. In cross-validation, the 13-signature model distinguished ophthalmopathy from stable hyperthyroidism with about 87% sensitivity and around 81% specificity, and in the test set the corresponding values were roughly 80% and 76%.

Ophthalmopathy patients had moderately to severely active disease, Clinical Activity Score of at least 3, NOSPECS grade of at least 4, and disease duration under 3 months. Patients were excluded if they had other autoimmune diseases, uncontrolled infections, pregnancy or lactation. Clinical symptoms, serum thyroxine, TRAb, thyroid ultrasound and orbital computed tomography formed the basis of the diagnosis. Ficoll-Paque density gradient centrifugation was used to isolate PBMCs from around 10 ml of fresh peripheral blood. Trizol reagent was used to extract the total RNA, and its quality was then checked on an Agilent 2100 Bioanalyzer. The CDR3 goes from the cysteine to the phenylalanine over 17 residues. Only CDR3 DNA is held: 51 bases, read in frame from base 1. Based on the germline V gene, the CDR1 and CDR2 sequences are SGHTA and FQGNSA. Clipping removes 2 bases from V and 2 bases from J, with 9 as the unmatched junction base count.

For repertoire sequencing, TCR beta CDR3 regions were amplified from RNA transcripts. The first round of RT-PCR was done with HTBI primers and the Qiagen OneStep RT-PCR kit, and was followed by a second round of multiplex PCR, then size selection and purification. Sequencing of the libraries was carried out on an Illumina HiSeq2000 in paired-end mode with 100 bp reads. The authors processed their data as follows. SOAPnuke was used for read processing, and reads with adapters, uncalled bases, a mean Phred below 15, or no exact constant-primer or identifier match were discarded. High-quality paired reads were merged with COPE v1.2.5. Each unique nucleotide sequence was defined as a clonotype, and clonotypes were aligned to IMGT TRB V, D and J references with MiTCR v1.1. Analysis was restricted to V-J combinations with a frequency above 0.0001, which covered 98% to 99.2% of repertoires. For each V-J combination, a TCR clonal expansion and chaos score was defined as F50 clonal expansion divided by the chaos observed in the TCRdist matrix. Welch's t-statistics and random forest were used to reduce features to about 14 V-J combinations, which were fed into a naive Bayes classifier. The similarity between thyroid and blood repertoires was quantified using the Morisita-Horn index. In-frame beta chains were kept once TCRdb had trimmed the public reads at Q25 with fastp and called clones with MiXCR. Under each unique CDR3 protein, matching rows form one entry showing the most common genes and DNA. TCRdb's processing, not the study's, gives the V and J calls here. The sample contains 340,000 or so distinct CDR3 sequences, roughly 15% of them found a single time. The ten largest clones represent about 12% of the sample.

This clonotype originated in an adult man with Graves' ophthalmopathy. In this chain, TRBV7-2 is recombined with TRBJ2-5; TRBD2 lines up with 9 middle nucleotides. Sequencing was performed on peripheral blood. The nucleotide sequence reads TGTGCCAGCAGCTTATTACGCGGGGGGGCCGGGCAAGAGACCCAGTACTTC. Its translation is CASSLLRGGAGQETQYF.